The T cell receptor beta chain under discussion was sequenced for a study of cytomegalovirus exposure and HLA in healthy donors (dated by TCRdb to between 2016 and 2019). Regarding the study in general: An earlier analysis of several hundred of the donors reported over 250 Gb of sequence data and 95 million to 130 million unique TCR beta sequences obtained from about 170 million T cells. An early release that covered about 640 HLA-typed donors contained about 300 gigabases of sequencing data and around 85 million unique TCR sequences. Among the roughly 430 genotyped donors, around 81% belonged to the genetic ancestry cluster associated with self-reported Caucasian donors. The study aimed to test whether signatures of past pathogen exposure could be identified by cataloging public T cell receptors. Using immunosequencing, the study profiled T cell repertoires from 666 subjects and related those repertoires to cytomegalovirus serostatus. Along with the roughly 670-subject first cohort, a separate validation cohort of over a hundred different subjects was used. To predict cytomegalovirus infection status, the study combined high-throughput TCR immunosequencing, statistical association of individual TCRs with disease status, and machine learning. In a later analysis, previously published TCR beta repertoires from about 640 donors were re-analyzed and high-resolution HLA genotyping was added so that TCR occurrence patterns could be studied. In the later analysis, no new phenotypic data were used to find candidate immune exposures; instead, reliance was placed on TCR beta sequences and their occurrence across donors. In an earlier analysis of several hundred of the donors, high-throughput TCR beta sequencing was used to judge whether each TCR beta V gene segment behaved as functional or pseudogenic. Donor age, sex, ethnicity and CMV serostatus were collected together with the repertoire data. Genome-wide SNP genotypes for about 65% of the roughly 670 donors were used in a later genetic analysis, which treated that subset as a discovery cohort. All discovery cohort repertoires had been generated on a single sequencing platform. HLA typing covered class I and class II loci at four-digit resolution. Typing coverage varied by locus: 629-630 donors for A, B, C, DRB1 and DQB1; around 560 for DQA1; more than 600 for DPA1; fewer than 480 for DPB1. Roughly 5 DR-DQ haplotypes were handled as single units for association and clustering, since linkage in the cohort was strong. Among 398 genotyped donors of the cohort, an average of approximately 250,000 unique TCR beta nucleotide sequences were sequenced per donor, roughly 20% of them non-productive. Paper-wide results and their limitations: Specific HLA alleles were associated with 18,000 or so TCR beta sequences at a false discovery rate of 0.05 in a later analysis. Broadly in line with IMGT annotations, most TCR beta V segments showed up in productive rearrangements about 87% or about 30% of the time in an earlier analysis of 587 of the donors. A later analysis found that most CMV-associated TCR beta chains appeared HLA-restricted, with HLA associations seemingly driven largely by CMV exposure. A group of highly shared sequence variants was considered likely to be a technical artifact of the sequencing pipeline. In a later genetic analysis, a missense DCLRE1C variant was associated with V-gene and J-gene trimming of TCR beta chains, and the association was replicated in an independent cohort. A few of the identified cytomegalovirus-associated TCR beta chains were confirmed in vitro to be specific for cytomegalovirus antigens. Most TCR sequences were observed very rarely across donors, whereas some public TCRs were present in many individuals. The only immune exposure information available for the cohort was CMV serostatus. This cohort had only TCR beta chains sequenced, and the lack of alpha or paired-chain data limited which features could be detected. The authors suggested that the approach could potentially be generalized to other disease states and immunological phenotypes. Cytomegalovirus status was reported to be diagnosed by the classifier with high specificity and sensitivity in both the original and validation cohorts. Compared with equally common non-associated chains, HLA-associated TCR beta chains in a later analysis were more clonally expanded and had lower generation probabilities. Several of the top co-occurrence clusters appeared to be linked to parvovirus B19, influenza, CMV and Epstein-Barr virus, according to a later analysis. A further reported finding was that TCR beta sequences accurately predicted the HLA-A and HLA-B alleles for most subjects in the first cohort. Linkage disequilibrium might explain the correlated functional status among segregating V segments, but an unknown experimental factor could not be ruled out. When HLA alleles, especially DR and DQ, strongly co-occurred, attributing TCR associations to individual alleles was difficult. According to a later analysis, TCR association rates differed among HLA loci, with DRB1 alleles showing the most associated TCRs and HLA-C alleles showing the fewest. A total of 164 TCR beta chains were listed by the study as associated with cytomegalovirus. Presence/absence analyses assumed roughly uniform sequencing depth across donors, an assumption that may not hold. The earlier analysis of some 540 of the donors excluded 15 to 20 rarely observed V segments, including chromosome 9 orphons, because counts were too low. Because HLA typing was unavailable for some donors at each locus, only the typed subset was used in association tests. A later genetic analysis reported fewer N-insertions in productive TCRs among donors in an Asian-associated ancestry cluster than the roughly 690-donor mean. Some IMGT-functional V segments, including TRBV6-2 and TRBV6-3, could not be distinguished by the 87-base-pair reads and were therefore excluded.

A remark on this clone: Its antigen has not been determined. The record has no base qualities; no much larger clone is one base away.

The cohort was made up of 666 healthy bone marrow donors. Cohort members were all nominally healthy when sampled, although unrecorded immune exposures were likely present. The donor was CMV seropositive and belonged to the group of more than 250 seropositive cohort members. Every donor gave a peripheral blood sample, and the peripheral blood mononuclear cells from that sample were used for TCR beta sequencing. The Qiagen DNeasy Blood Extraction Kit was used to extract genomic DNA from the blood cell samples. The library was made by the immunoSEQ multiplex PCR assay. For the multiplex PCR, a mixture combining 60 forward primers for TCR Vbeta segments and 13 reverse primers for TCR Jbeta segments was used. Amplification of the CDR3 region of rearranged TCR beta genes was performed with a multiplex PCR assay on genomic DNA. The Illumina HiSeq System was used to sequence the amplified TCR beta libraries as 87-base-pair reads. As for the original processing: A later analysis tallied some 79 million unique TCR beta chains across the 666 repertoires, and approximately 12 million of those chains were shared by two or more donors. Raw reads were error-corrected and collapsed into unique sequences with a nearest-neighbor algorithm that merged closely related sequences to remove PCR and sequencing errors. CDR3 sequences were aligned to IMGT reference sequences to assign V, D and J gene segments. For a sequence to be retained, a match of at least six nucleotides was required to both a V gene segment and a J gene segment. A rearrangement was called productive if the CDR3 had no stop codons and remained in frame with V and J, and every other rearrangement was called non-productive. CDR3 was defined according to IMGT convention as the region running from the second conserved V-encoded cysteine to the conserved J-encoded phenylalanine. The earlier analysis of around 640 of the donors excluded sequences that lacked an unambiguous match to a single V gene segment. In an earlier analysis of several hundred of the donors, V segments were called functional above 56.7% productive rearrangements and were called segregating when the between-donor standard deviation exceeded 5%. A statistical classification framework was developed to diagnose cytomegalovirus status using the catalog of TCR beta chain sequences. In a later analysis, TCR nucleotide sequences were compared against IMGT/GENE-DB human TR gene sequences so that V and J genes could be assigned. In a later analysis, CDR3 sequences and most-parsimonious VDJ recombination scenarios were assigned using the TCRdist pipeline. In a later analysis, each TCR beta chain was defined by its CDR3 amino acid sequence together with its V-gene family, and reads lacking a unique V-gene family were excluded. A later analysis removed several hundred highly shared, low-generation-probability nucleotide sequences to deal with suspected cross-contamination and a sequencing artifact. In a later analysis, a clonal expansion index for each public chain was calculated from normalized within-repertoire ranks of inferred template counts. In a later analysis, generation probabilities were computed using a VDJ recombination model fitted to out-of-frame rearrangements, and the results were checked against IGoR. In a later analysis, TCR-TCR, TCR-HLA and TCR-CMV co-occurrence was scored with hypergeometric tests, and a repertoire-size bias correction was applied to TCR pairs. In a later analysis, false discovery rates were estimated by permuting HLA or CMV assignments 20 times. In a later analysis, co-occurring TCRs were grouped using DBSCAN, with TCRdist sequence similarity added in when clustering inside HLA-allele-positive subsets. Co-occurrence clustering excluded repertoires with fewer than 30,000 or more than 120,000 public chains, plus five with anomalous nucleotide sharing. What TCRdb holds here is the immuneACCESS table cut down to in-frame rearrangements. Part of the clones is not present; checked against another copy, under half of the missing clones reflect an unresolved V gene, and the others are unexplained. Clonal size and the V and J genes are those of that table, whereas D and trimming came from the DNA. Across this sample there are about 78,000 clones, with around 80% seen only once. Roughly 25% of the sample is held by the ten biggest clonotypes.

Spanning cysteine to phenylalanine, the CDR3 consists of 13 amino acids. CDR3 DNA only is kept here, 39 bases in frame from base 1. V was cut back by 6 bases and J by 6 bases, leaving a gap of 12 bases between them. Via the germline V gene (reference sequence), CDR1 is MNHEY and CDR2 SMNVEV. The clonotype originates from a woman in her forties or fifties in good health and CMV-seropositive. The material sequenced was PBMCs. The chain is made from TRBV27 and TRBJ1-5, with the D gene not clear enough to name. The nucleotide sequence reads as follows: TGTGCCAGCAGGACGGGGATCGGTCAGCCCCAGCATTTT. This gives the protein CASRTGIGQPQHF.